Each of the 14 T cell receptor beta chains below was sequenced from the same sample in a study of CD8+CD57+ T cells in acquired aplastic anemia. The study profiled TCR beta VDJ and CDR3 using genomic DNA as template. TCRdb re-analysed the reads in MiXCR, keeping a single row per CDR3 protein. The sample records around 130,000 distinct CDR3 sequences, approximately 61% being singletons. The authors sequenced patients whose flow cytometry had shown CD8+CD57+ cell expansion. The sequencing input was sorted CD4+, CD8+, or CD8+CD57+ T cells (not recorded which) from PBMCs. The receptors come from a human donor with aplastic anemia.

This clonotype has a handful of counts. J is TRBJ2-7 and V is TRBV20-1, with D possibly TRBD1 on 5 matching bases. Looked up from germline, CDR1 is DFQATT and CDR2 is SNEGSKA (reference sequence). Trimming cost V 0 bases and J 6 bases, with 12 bases left between them. The CDR3 is 13 residues long. CDR3 protein: CSARDHLRVEQYF. The DNA for the CDR3 is TGCAGTGCTAGAGATCATCTCAGGGTCGAGCAGTACTTC.

As for this clonotype: Sequence at one end of the junction differs from germline and may be a read error. This rearrangement joins TRBV7-7 to TRBJ2-5, with D uncertain. Germline lookup yields CDR1 SSHAT and CDR2 FNYEAQ (reference sequence). This CDR3 region has 14 residues. In DNA form, the CDR3 reads TGTGCTAGCAGCTTAGTTGCAGCTGAAGAGACCCAGTACTTC. Protein sequence: CASSLVAAEETQYF. The variable domain in full, with the rest retrieved from reference TRBV7-7 and TRBJ2-5, is GAGVSQSPRYKVTKRGQDVTLRCDPISSHATLYWYQQALGQGPEFLTYFNYEAQPDKSGLPSDRFSAERPEGSISTLTIQRTEQRDSAMYRCASSLVAAEETQYFGPGTRLLVL.

The rearrangement joins TRBV29-1 to TRBJ1-5; 7 bases line up with TRBD1. CDR1 is SQVTM and CDR2 is ANQGSEA in the germline V gene. The V and J ends lost 4 bases and 1 base, in that order; junction bases with no gene match: 10. This CDR3 is 16 amino acids long. The CDR3 is CSVGLGTVRSNQPQHF. Here the CDR3 DNA reads TGCAGCGTTGGATTAGGGACAGTCCGAAGCAATCAGCCCCAGCATTTT. The full variable domain, its missing parts supplied by reference TRBV29-1 and TRBJ1-5, is SAVISQKPSRDICQRGTSLTIQCQVDSQVTMMFWYRQQPGQSLTLIATANQGSEATYESGFVIDKFPISRPNLTFSTLTVSNMSPEDSSIYLCSVGLGTVRSNQPQHFGDGTRLSIL.

V usage is TRBV25-1 and J usage is TRBJ1-2, with unresolved D. The CDR3 extends over 13 amino acids. Germline V CDR1 and CDR2: MGHDK, SYGVNS. V was cut by 6 bases and J by 5 bases, with 13 bases left in between. This CDR3 reads CASRGLLSYGYTF. CDR3 nucleotides: TGTGCCAGCAGGGGTTTGTTAAGTTATGGCTACACCTTC.

The gene calls are TRBV19 and TRBJ2-2; tentatively, D is TRBD1 (5 bases). V was trimmed by 3 bases and J by 6 bases, leaving 20 bases between them. The germline V gene has CDR1 LNHDA and CDR2 SQIVND (reference sequence). This CDR3 is 17 amino acids long. This CDR3 is CASSIHTGSYLSGELFF. In nucleotides, the CDR3 is TGTGCCAGTAGTATTCACACAGGTTCATATCTCTCCGGGGAGCTGTTTTTT. Full variable domain (outside the CDR3, taken from reference TRBV19 and TRBJ2-2): DGGITQSPKYLFRKEGQNVTLSCEQNLNHDAMYWYRQDPGQGLRLIYYSQIVNDFQKGDIAEGYSVSREKKESFPLTVTSAQKNPTAFYLCASSIHTGSYLSGELFFGEGSRLTVL.

This clonotype was observed at least ten times. The chain links TRBV7-9 to TRBJ1-4; no clear D gene. V shed 4 bases and J shed 7 bases, with 13 bases lying between them. Per the germline V gene, CDR1 is SEHNR and CDR2 is FQNEAQ (reference sequence). This CDR3 region has 14 residues. Here the CDR3 DNA reads TGTGCCAGCAGCTCGCTGCCCGGGAGTGAAAAACTGTTTTTT. Translated: CASSSLPGSEKLFF.

This clonotype is medium-sized within its sample. The chain is built from TRBV20-1 and TRBJ2-7; 10 bases fit TRBD2. V lost 0 bases and J lost 6; bases outside the gene matches: 11. The CDR3 totals 16 residues. Germline CDR1 and CDR2: DFQATT and SNEGSKA (reference sequence). The CDR3 sequence: CSARDPLAGEAVEQYF. The CDR3 DNA reads TGCAGTGCTAGAGATCCGCTAGCGGGAGAGGCGGTCGAGCAGTACTTC.

CDR3 sequence (DNA): TGTGCCAGCAGCCCTAGAAGGCTCAGGGGCGAGCAGTACTTC. Translated, it gives CASSPRRLRGEQYF. This chain links TRBV11-2 with TRBJ2-7; a weak D match, TRBD1 (6 bases). The CDR3 is 14 amino acids. V was pared by 5 bases and J by 6 bases, with 17 bases between. The germline V gene encodes CDR1 SGHAT and CDR2 FQNNGV.

This clonotype appeared a single time. An end of the junction does not agree with germline; a read error may underlie this. The J gene is TRBJ1-1, the V gene TRBV29-1; tentative D call: TRBD1 (5 bases). From germline, CDR1 is SQVTM and CDR2 ANQGSEA. CDR3 length: 13 amino acids. The DNA for the CDR3 is TGCAGCGTTGACCAGGCCTTGGACACTGAAGCCTTCTTT. This encodes CSVDQALDTEAFF. Full variable domain (outside the CDR3, taken from reference TRBV29-1 and TRBJ1-1): SAVISQKPSRDICQRGTSLTIQCQVDSQVTMMFWYRQQPGQSLTLIATANQGSEATYESGFVIDKFPISRPNLTFSTLTVSNMSPEDSSIYLCSVDQALDTEAFFGQGTRLTVV.

The chain uses TRBV25-1 and TRBJ1-1; TRBD1 might be the D (6 bases). Germline CDR1 MGHDK, CDR2 SYGVNS. Trimming removed 3 bases at V and 11 bases at J, with 13 bases between. The CDR3 is made up of 12 amino acids. This chain's CDR3 is CASSDWGRKAFF. CDR3 nucleotides: TGTGCCAGCAGTGATTGGGGGCGCAAGGCTTTCTTT.

Worth noting for this clonotype: This CDR3 fails to terminate in the conserved phenylalanine or tryptophan, so it likely reflects a read error. This chain uses TRBV20-1 with TRBJ2-7; 9 bases line up with TRBD2. The CDR3 consists of 17 residues. Germline values: CDR1 DFQATT, CDR2 SNEGSKA (reference sequence). V trimming: 0 bases; J trimming: 2 bases; junction bases outside the gene matches: 11. In DNA form, the CDR3 reads TGCAGTGCTAGAGAGGGGAGGGGGACTAGCTTGACCTACGAGCAGTACTCC. This sequence encodes CSAREGRGTSLTYEQYS.

In DNA, the CDR3 is TGCAGCGTTTGGGACGGAGCAGATACGCAGTATTTT. Amino acids: CSVWDGADTQYF. The chain combines TRBV29-1 with TRBJ2-3; D may be TRBD1 or TRBD2 (5 bases each). Germline-derived CDR1 and CDR2 are SQVTM and ANQGSEA. Trimming shortened V by 5 bases and J by 4 bases, and 10 bases separated the two germline ends. CDR3 size: 12 residues.

This clonotype was found many times. The chain joins TRBV6-1 to TRBJ2-7, with 9 bases that match TRBD2. V gave up 0 bases and J gave up 0 bases; unmatched junction bases: 0. This CDR3 region has 15 residues. CDR1 MNHNS and CDR2 SASEGT come from the germline V gene. DNA of the CDR3: TGTGCCAGCAGTGAAGCTAGCGGGAGCTCCTACGAGCAGTACTTC. Its protein is CASSEASGSSYEQYF.

This clonotype occurred many times. The chain combines TRBV12-3 or TRBV12-4 with TRBJ1-6; D remains unclear. The V gene lost 3 bases and the J gene lost 8 bases, with 17 bases spanning the gap. This CDR3 is 16 amino acids long. CDR3: CASSFRSPAKDSPLHF. The CDR3 DNA follows: TGTGCCAGCAGTTTCAGAAGTCCGGCGAAAGATTCACCCCTCCACTTT.